This TCR beta chain was identified during a study of identical twins (TCRdb year 2016). About the full investigation: The study deep-sequenced TCR alpha and beta repertoires from monozygotic twins, unrelated adults of various ages and cord blood to test whether fetal clonotypes persist. To rule out contamination, replicate twin experiments were performed at different times with different library preparation protocols.

The cysteine opens and the phenylalanine closes a CDR3 of 17 amino acids. The only DNA kept is the CDR3, 51 bases in frame from the first base. At the junction V is shortened by 3 bases and J by 7 bases; bases outside the gene matches: 17. CDR1 and CDR2 are read off the germline V gene as SGHTA and FQGNSA. Results the study describes overall, beyond this receptor: A weaker excess of twin sharing was found in beta out-of-frame sequences because the signal-to-noise ratio was lowered by fewer shared sequences. In monozygotic twins, out-of-frame TCR alpha sharing was systematically underestimated by recombination models, although the models agreed with sharing between unrelated individuals. Compared with coincidental sharing between unrelated individuals, out-of-frame TCR alpha sequences shared between twins had an excess of sequences with low generation probability. Conclusions relied on cross-sectional statistical analysis, since the same donors could not be followed over many years. Invariant T cells such as MAIT and iNKT could partly confound zero-insertion analyses, though diverse VJ usage argued against this for most clonotypes. Abundant cord blood beta clonotypes carried fewer insertions; young adult naive repertoires showed a weaker similar trend, while memory repertoires showed none.

All donors were healthy Caucasians. There are a few counts of this clonotype. Its antigen target is currently unknown. Base qualities were left out, and no much larger clone turns up one base away. Libraries were constructed by 5' RACE. The instrument was an Illumina HiSeq 2000. A universal primer binding site was introduced by template switching, and a unique molecular identifier was present in the final cDNA, enabling accurate counting of TCR cDNA molecules. Specific primers in the conserved constant-segment region were used to synthesize first-strand cDNA for the TCR alpha and beta chains. To control for contamination, each cDNA library was double barcoded with a SMART-Mk sample barcode plus Illumina barcodes. Two successive PCR steps introduced TruSeq adapter sequences along with Illumina sample barcodes. Sequencing of the TCR alpha and beta cDNA libraries was done on the Illumina HiSeq platform using custom primers. Processing in the source paper ran as follows. MiGEC was used to process raw reads and extract unique molecular identifiers, and MiXCR was used to find CDR3 positions. For each individual, recombination models were inferred using an EM algorithm with the repgenHMM and IGoR tools. Shared clonotypes were analyzed with the tcR package in R, and sharing was normalized by the product of cloneset sizes. Out-of-frame nonproductive sequences were analyzed to study raw recombination free of thymic and clonal selection effects. TCRdb reprocessing: public reads trimmed at Q25 with fastp, clones called with MiXCR, in-frame beta chains kept. Every entry covers one CDR3 protein and lists the most common genes and DNA from its rows. None of the V and J calls come from the authors' own analysis; TCRdb made them. The sample table holds 1.5 million to 2 million distinct CDR3 sequences, of which around 29% were seen once. The biggest ten clones account for approximately 0.25% of the sample.

Sequencing used cord blood. The receptor comes from a newborn girl in good health. In this chain, TRBV7-2 is recombined with TRBJ2-7; the junction holds 8 bases that match TRBD2. The nucleotide sequence is given as TGTGCCAGCAGCTTGGAATCCATAGCGGGATCTCGGGGAGAGCAGTACTTC. It codes for CASSLESIAGSRGEQYF.